Sequencing of this T cell receptor beta chain was carried out in a study of beta chain features in type 1 diabetes. Study outcomes and limitations: A greater similarity of naive, central memory and Treg TCRB repertoires was seen among patients than among healthy donors. People with Type 1 diabetes carried modestly yet significantly shorter TCRB CDR3s in all four CD4+ subsets.

The study reverse transcribed the entire isolated RNA, so it sequenced expressed TCRB transcripts. Roughly 3.4 million reads per sample on average were obtained from naive, central memory and regulatory T cell samples. TCRdb keeps only in-frame clones here, not all; method: immunoSEQ multiplex PCR. This table has some 230,000 clones, 7.5% to 10% appearing once. CDR3 size: 16 residues. With 5 bases clipped from V and 2 bases from J, the junction kept 8 bases outside the gene matches. Germline assignment: CDR1 LNHDA and CDR2 SQIVND (reference sequence). This clone came up once. Antigen unknown. The J gene is TRBJ1-5, the V gene TRBV19, with 8 bases identical to TRBD1. The sequence was obtained from a woman aged 18-35 years in good health. Sample: naive CD4+ T cells from blood. The CDR3 DNA sequence: TGTGCCAGTAGTCGGGAGCCGGACAGGGGCAATCAGCCCCAGCATTTT. It codes for CASSREPDRGNQPQHF.